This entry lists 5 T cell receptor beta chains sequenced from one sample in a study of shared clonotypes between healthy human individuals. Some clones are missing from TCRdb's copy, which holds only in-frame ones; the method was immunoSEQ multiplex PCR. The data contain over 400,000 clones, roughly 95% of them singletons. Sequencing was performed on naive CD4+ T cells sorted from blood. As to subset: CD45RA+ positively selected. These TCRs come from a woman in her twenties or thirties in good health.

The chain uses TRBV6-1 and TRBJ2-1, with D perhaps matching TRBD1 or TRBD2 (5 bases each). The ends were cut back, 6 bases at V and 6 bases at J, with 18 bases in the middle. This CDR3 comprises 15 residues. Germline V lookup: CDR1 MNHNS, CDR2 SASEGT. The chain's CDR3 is CASRSGTSLFNEQFF. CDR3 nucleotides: TGTGCCAGCAGATCCGGGACCTCCCTCTTCAATGAGCAGTTCTTC.

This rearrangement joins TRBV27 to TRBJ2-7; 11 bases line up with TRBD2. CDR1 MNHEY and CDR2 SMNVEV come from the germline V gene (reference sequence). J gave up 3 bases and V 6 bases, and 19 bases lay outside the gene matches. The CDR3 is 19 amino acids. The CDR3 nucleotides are TGTGCCAGCAGCCTTATCCCACCTAGCGGGAGGTTAACCCGCTACGAGCAGTACTTC. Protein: CASSLIPPSGRLTRYEQYF.

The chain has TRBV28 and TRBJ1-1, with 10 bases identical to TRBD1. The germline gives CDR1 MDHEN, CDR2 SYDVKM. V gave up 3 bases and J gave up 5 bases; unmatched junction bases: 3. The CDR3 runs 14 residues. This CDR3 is CASSLGQGYTEAFF. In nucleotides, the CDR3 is TGTGCCAGCAGTTTGGGACAGGGGTATACTGAAGCTTTCTTT. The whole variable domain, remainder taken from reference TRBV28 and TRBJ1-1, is DVKVTQSSRYLVKRTGEKVFLECVQDMDHENMFWYRQDPGLGLRLIYFSYDVKMKEKGDIPEGYSVSREKKERFSLILESASTNQTSMYLCASSLGQGYTEAFFGQGTRLTVV.

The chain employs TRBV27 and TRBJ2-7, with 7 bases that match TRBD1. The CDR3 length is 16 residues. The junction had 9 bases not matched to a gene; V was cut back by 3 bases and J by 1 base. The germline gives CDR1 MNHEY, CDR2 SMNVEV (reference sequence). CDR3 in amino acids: CASSFDRVRASYEQYF. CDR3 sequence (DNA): TGTGCCAGCAGTTTCGACAGGGTTCGAGCTTCCTACGAGCAGTACTTC.

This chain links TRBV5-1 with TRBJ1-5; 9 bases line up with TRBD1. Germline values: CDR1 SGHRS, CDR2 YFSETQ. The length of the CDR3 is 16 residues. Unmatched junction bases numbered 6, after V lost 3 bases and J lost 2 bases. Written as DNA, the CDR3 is TGCGCCAGCAGCTACCTCCGGGACAGGGGCAATCAGCCCCAGCATTTT. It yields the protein CASSYLRDRGNQPQHF.